This T cell receptor (beta chain) emerged from a study of blood T cell repertoires in COVID-19. Sequencing was performed with immunoSEQ multiplex PCR; in TCRdb, only in-frame clones are kept and a portion is missing. The table includes some 270,000 clones, 85% to 95% detected once. This CDR3 has 13 amino acids. V was trimmed by 9 bases and J by 3 bases, leaving 14 bases between them. Germline CDR1 is MDHEN and CDR2 is SYDVKM. This sequence joins TRBV28 and TRBJ1-1; a weak D match, TRBD1 (5 bases). The specimen was PBMCs or T cells enriched from blood (not recorded which). The sequence was collected from a middle-aged man who had been exposed to COVID-19. CDR3 sequence (DNA): TGTGCCAGTTGGAATCAGGGCTACACTGAAGCTTTCTTT. Translation gives CASWNQGYTEAFF.